A single sample is the source of the 30 T cell receptor beta chains below, sequenced in a study of blood T cell repertoires in COVID-19. The protocol was immunoSEQ multiplex PCR, while the TCRdb copy is restricted to in-frame clones and leaves out a portion. Altogether 140,000 to 150,000 clones are present, around 87% being singletons, with the ten largest covering 13%. The sequencing input was peripheral blood. The receptor source for this set is a young man with COVID-19, enrolled during active disease.

The genes are TRBV6-6 and TRBJ2-1; 7 bases line up with TRBD1. The CDR3 contains 13 residues. J lost 6 bases, V lost 3 bases, and 2 bases had no gene match. Germline lookup yields CDR1 MNHNY and CDR2 SVGAGI (reference sequence). This CDR3 is CASSYPGGNEQFF. CDR3 nucleotides: TGTGCCAGCAGTTATCCAGGGGGCAATGAGCAGTTCTTC.

The J gene is TRBJ2-1, the V gene TRBV5-6; 7 bases match TRBD2. In germline, CDR1 is SGHDT, CDR2 YYEEEE. V was pared by 0 bases and J by 4 bases, with 7 bases of the junction left unmatched. The length of the CDR3 is 16 residues. CDR3: CASSLALANLYNEQFF. The CDR3 region has the DNA TGTGCCAGCAGCTTGGCACTAGCGAACCTGTACAATGAGCAGTTCTTC.

The chain joins TRBV7-2 to TRBJ2-3, with D hard to call. This CDR3 comprises 15 residues. Germline-derived CDR1 and CDR2 are SGHTA and FQGNSA. The germline V and J ends were trimmed by 6 bases and 0 bases, with 13 bases remaining between them. CDR3 in DNA: TGTGCCAGCAGTCAACTACTACTGAGCACAGATACGCAGTATTTT. The encoded protein is CASSQLLLSTDTQYF.

This chain connects TRBV15 to TRBJ1-5; D is unclear. The CDR3 totals 15 residues. With 0 bases removed from V and 0 bases from J, the gap between germline ends came to 6 bases. From germline, CDR1 is LNHNV and CDR2 YYDKDF (reference sequence). The DNA of the CDR3 is TGTGCCACCAGCAGAGATCTGTATAGCAATCAGCCCCAGCATTTT. It is translated as CATSRDLYSNQPQHF.

The chain couples TRBV4-3 to TRBJ2-1; tentatively, D is TRBD1 (6 bases). The ends were cut back, 4 bases at V and 7 bases at J, with 11 bases in the middle. The length of the CDR3 is 13 residues. Germline loops: CDR1 LGHNA, CDR2 YSLEER. This chain's CDR3 is CASSLFRGNEQFF. Here the CDR3 DNA reads TGCGCCAGCAGCCTATTCAGGGGAAATGAGCAGTTCTTC.

The chain has TRBV27 and TRBJ2-1; D possibly corresponds to TRBD1 (6 bases). V lost 1 base and J 1 base, leaving 8 bases between the germline ends. The CDR3 totals 15 residues. CDR1 and CDR2 (germline): MNHEY, SMNVEV (reference sequence). CDR3 loop: CASSLFQGSYNEQFF. CDR3 DNA sequence: TGTGCCAGCAGTTTATTCCAGGGGTCCTACAATGAGCAGTTCTTC.

The chain combines TRBV18 with TRBJ2-5, with D perhaps TRBD1 (6 bases). The length of the CDR3 is 15 residues. Trimming left V 1 base short and J 4 bases short, with 13 bases between. Germline V gene sequence: CDR1 KGHSH, CDR2 LQKENI. CDR3 sequence reads: CASSPRGQIRETQYF. As DNA, the CDR3 is TGTGCCAGCTCACCACGAGGACAGATAAGAGAGACCCAGTACTTC.

This sequence joins TRBV28 and TRBJ2-3, with 8 bases fitting TRBD2. Germline CDR1 is MDHEN and CDR2 is SYDVKM. The CDR3 extends over 18 amino acids. V lost 3 bases and J lost 1; bases outside the gene matches: 12. DNA for the CDR3: TGTGCCAGCAGTTTCCTAGCGGGTATTGGGGGAGGCACAGATACGCAGTATTTT. Amino acids: CASSFLAGIGGGTDTQYF.

This rearrangement joins TRBV19 to TRBJ1-6, with D possibly matching TRBD1 (5 bases). The V gene's germline CDR1 is LNHDA and CDR2 SQIVND (reference sequence). The CDR3 sequence is 14 residues long. V lost 8 bases and J 6 bases, leaving 14 bases between the germline ends. CDR3: CASRSIGGNSPLHF. CDR3 in DNA: TGTGCCAGTCGAAGTATCGGGGGTAATTCACCCCTCCACTTT.

The chain employs TRBV27 and TRBJ2-7; tentative D call: TRBD1 (5 bases). With 3 bases removed from V and 2 bases from J, the gap between germline ends came to 8 bases. CDR3 length: 13 amino acids. Germline CDR1 and CDR2: MNHEY and SMNVEV (reference sequence). The CDR3 nucleotides read TGTGCCAGCAGTTTCCGACAGCCCTACGAGCAGTACTTC. This encodes CASSFRQPYEQYF.

This clone was picked up one time. The rearrangement links TRBV19 to TRBJ2-3; 8 bases are shared with TRBD1. The CDR3 runs 13 residues. Trimming took 10 bases from V and 4 from J; bases not matched to a gene: 7. In germline, CDR1 is LNHDA, CDR2 SQIVND (reference sequence). CDR3 DNA: TGTGCCACTCGGGACAGGAAGGCAGATACGCAGTATTTT. Protein product: CATRDRKADTQYF.

This clone has just one count. The V gene is TRBV5-4, the J gene TRBJ2-2; D remains unclear. The germline V gene has CDR1 SGHNT and CDR2 YYREEE (reference sequence). Trimming removed 2 bases from V and 7 bases from J, with 6 bases in between. This CDR3 spans 12 amino acids. The CDR3 nucleotides are TGTGCCAGCAGCTTTGGTAGCGGGGAGCTGTTTTTT. Encoded protein: CASSFGSGELFF.

This chain connects TRBV28 to TRBJ1-5, with D possibly TRBD1 on 5 matching bases. The CDR3 contains 14 residues. Deletions cut 3 bases from V and 6 bases from J, with 12 bases between. Germline CDR1 is MDHEN and CDR2 is SYDVKM. CDR3 protein: CASSFGGAAQPQHF. The CDR3 region has the DNA TGTGCCAGCAGTTTCGGAGGGGCGGCTCAGCCCCAGCATTTT.

This clone was counted once. The V gene is TRBV2, the J gene TRBJ2-7; possibly TRBD2 for D (6 bases). Germline lookup yields CDR1 SNHLY and CDR2 FYNNEI. V lost 2 bases to trimming and J lost 7 bases, with 27 bases between them. This CDR3 spans 18 amino acids. The CDR3 sequence is CASSEKRDSQPLLGEQYF. As DNA, the CDR3 is TGTGCCAGCAGTGAAAAGAGGGACTCCCAACCGCTGCTAGGAGAGCAGTACTTC.

The chain combines TRBV4-1 with TRBJ1-5, with 10 bases fitting TRBD1. Trimming took 2 bases from V and 2 from J; bases not matched to a gene: 9. The CDR3 contains 18 residues. Per germline, CDR1 MGHRA and CDR2 YSYEKL. The CDR3 loop reads CASSQRDRGGLGNQPQHF. In DNA, the CDR3 is TGCGCCAGCAGCCAAAGGGACAGGGGAGGATTGGGCAATCAGCCCCAGCATTTT.

Concerning this clone: The junction differs from germline at one of its ends, possibly a read error. The V call is TRBV18, the J call TRBJ1-4; D might be TRBD1 (5 bases). Germline CDR1 KGHSH, CDR2 LQKENI. The CDR3 extends over 15 amino acids. The CDR3 sequence: CASSPRQDSYEKLLF. As DNA, the CDR3 is TGTGCCAGCTCACCACGTCAAGACAGTTATGAAAAACTGCTTTTT.

This clone was recorded once. The V call is TRBV9, the J call TRBJ2-3; D might be TRBD2 (6 bases). Trimming removed 4 bases at V and 8 bases at J, with 23 bases between. This CDR3 is 16 amino acids long. Looked up from germline, CDR1 is SGDLS and CDR2 is YYNGEE. CDR3: CASSPAGTPQSSTQYF. CDR3 coding DNA: TGTGCCAGCAGCCCGGCAGGGACTCCACAATCGTCTACGCAGTATTTT.

The V and J genes are TRBV4-1 and TRBJ2-7; TRBD2 matches at 9 bases. The CDR3 is 17 residues long. J was trimmed by 2 bases and V by 0 bases; bases with no gene match: 8. Per germline, CDR1 MGHRA and CDR2 YSYEKL. The CDR3 DNA reads TGCGCCAGCAGCCAAGATCAAGCTAGCGGGGATGCCTACGAGCAGTACTTC. This gives the protein CASSQDQASGDAYEQYF.

This clone occurred many times. The chain couples TRBV6-2 or TRBV6-3 to TRBJ2-7, with 8 bases aligning to TRBD2. The CDR3 is made up of 14 amino acids. V was pared by 2 bases and J by 0 bases, with 0 bases of the junction left unmatched. Germline V CDR1 and CDR2: MNHEY, SVGEGT. The CDR3 loop is CASSYGTSSYEQYF. The CDR3 DNA follows: TGTGCCAGCAGTTACGGGACTAGCTCCTACGAGCAGTACTTC.

This chain uses TRBV6-5 with TRBJ1-6; TRBD1 agrees at 9 bases. CDR3 length: 15 amino acids. Per the germline V gene, CDR1 is MNHEY and CDR2 is SVGAGI. V trimming: 7 bases; J trimming: 8 bases; junction bases outside the gene matches: 9. The CDR3 region is CASTLLDRGHSPLHF. CDR3 DNA: TGTGCCAGCACCCTATTGGACAGGGGTCATTCACCCCTCCACTTT.

This chain links TRBV5-1 with TRBJ2-7; maybe TRBD2 (6 bases). The V end lost 4 bases, the J end lost 5 bases, and 13 bases lay between the germline ends. Germline CDR1 SGHRS, CDR2 YFSETQ. The CDR3 totals 13 residues. DNA of the CDR3: TGCGCCAGCAGCCCCCGGACTACCAACGAGCAGTACTTC. It yields the protein CASSPRTTNEQYF. Full variable domain (missing parts from reference TRBV5-1 and TRBJ2-7): KAGVTQTPRYLIKTRGQQVTLSCSPISGHRSVSWYQQTPGQGLQFLFEYFSETQRNKGNFPGRFSGRQFSNSRSEMNVSTLELGDSALYLCASSPRTTNEQYFGPGTRLTVT.

The chain employs TRBV2 and TRBJ1-3, with TRBD1 as a possible D gene (6 bases). There are 15 residues in the CDR3. V lost 5 bases and J lost 2, with 13 bases in between. Germline-derived CDR1 and CDR2 are SNHLY and FYNNEI. The CDR3 coding sequence is TGTGCCAGCAGTACGGGACATGCAACTGGAAACACCATATATTTT. Translation: CASSTGHATGNTIYF.

The chain combines TRBV28 with TRBJ2-7; 7 nucleotides line up with TRBD1. The V and J ends lost 6 bases and 2 bases, in that order; junction bases with no gene match: 10. The germline V gene encodes CDR1 MDHEN and CDR2 SYDVKM. The CDR3 has 15 residues. The DNA for the CDR3 is TGTGCCAGCAGAAATAGACAGGGTCCAACCTACGAGCAGTACTTC. This sequence encodes CASRNRQGPTYEQYF.

The chain links TRBV7-9 to TRBJ2-1; no clear D. V was cut by 3 bases and J by 9 bases, with 9 bases left in between. Germline CDR1 SEHNR, CDR2 FQNEAQ (reference sequence). The CDR3 has 12 amino acids. The CDR3 is CASSFTGGEQFF. The DNA of the CDR3 is TGTGCCAGCAGCTTCACGGGTGGTGAGCAGTTCTTC.

The chain employs TRBV25-1 and TRBJ2-1, with a weak D call TRBD1 (5 bases). Trimming left V 2 bases short and J 4 bases short, with 21 bases between. The CDR3 runs 18 residues. Germline V gene lookup returns CDR1 MGHDK and CDR2 SYGVNS. The CDR3 protein is CASSEGAGYLRVYNEQFF. The DNA of the CDR3 is TGTGCCAGCAGTGAAGGGGCAGGGTATTTAAGGGTGTACAATGAGCAGTTCTTC.

The chain recombines TRBV27 with TRBJ2-1; tentatively, D is TRBD2 (6 bases). Trimming shortened V by 9 bases and J by 0 bases, and 12 bases separated the two germline ends. Germline CDR1 and CDR2: MNHEY and SMNVEV (reference sequence). This CDR3 is built from 14 residues. CDR3 sequence reads: CASRRGLSYNEQFF. The CDR3 DNA sequence: TGTGCCAGTAGGAGGGGACTCTCCTACAATGAGCAGTTCTTC.

The chain uses TRBV4-1 and TRBJ1-4; 8 bases align to TRBD1. The CDR3 is 19 amino acids. V shed 1 base, J shed 3 bases, and the junction held 13 bases outside the gene matches. Germline CDR1 is MGHRA and CDR2 is YSYEKL. The CDR3 loop is CASSQGWARGQLANEKLFF. The CDR3 region has the DNA TGCGCCAGCAGCCAAGGTTGGGCCAGGGGGCAGCTGGCTAATGAAAAACTGTTTTTT.

The rearrangement links TRBV18 to TRBJ1-4; D remains unclear. The CDR3 totals 17 residues. Germline CDR1 is KGHSH and CDR2 is LQKENI. Trimming left V 2 bases short and J 2 bases short, with 15 bases between. CDR3 nucleotides: TGTGCCAGCTCACCATTAAAAACGGGGTGGACTAATGAAAAACTGTTTTTT. Translating it yields CASSPLKTGWTNEKLFF.

This chain links TRBV9 with TRBJ2-6; TRBD1 matches at 7 bases. After removal of 3 bases from V and 2 bases from J, the junction contained 17 bases not matched to a gene. This CDR3 region has 20 residues. Germline V CDR1 and CDR2: SGDLS, YYNGEE. The CDR3 DNA is TGTGCCAGCAGCGCCCCCGACGTCTTGACAGGGAAAACTGGGGCCAACGTCCTGACTTTC. It translates to CASSAPDVLTGKTGANVLTF.

The chain carries TRBV5-1 and TRBJ2-7; tentatively, D is TRBD1 (7 bases). Looked up from germline, CDR1 is SGHRS and CDR2 is YFSETQ. This CDR3 is 16 amino acids long. Trimming took off 0 bases at V and 4 bases at J, with 17 bases between the two ends. CDR3 amino acids: CASSLVGGGVLYEQYF. The DNA of the CDR3 is TGCGCCAGCAGCTTGGTAGGAGGGGGCGTTTTGTACGAGCAGTACTTC.